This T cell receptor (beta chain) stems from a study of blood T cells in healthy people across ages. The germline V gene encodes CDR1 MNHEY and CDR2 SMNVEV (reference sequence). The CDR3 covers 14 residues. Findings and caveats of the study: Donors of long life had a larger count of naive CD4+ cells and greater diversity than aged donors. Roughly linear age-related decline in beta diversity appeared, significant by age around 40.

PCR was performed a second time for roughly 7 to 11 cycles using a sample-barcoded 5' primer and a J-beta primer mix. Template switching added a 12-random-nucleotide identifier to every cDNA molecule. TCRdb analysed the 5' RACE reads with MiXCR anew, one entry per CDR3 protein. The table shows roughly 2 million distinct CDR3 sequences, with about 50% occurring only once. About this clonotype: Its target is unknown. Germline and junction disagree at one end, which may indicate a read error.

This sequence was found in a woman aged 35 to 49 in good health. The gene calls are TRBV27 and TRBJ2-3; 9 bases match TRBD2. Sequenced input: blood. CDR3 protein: CVSMPSGVTDTQYF. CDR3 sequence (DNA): TGTGTCAGCATGCCTAGCGGGGTCACAGATACGCAGTATTTT.